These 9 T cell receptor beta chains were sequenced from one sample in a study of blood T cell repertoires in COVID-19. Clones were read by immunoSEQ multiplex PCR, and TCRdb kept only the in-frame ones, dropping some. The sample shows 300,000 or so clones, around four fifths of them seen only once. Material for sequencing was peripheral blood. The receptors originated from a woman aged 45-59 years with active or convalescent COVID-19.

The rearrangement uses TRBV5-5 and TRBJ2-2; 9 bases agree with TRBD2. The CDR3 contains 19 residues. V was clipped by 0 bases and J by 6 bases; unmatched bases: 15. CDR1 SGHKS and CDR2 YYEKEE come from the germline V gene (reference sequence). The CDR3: CASSLGSWASGKVAGELFF. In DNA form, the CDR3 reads TGTGCCAGCAGCTTGGGAAGTTGGGCTAGCGGGAAGGTGGCCGGGGAGCTGTTTTTT. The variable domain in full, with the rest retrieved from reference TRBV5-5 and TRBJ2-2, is DAGVTQSPTHLIKTRGQQVTLRCSPISGHKSVSWYQQVLGQGPQFIFQYYEKEERGRGNFPDRFSARQFPNYSSELNVNALLLGDSALYLCASSLGSWASGKVAGELFFGEGSRLTVL.

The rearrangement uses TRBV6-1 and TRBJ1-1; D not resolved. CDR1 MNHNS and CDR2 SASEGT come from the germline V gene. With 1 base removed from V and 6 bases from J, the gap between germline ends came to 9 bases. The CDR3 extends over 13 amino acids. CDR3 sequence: CASSEGGIPEAFF. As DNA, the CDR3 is TGTGCCAGCAGTGAAGGAGGGATACCTGAAGCTTTCTTT.

This chain's CDR3 is CASSIGQQSGYTF. CDR3 coding DNA: TGTGCCAGTAGTATCGGACAGCAAAGTGGCTACACCTTC. The chain is built from TRBV19 and TRBJ1-2; D is perhaps TRBD1 (6 bases). This CDR3 contains 13 residues. Per germline, CDR1 LNHDA and CDR2 SQIVND (reference sequence). Trimming cost V 3 bases and J 7 bases, with 12 bases left between them.

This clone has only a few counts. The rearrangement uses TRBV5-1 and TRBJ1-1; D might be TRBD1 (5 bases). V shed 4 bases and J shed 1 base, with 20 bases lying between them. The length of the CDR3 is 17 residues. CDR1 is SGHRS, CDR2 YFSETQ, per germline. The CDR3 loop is CASSPGGAEYQNTEAFF. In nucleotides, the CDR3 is TGCGCCAGCAGCCCCGGTGGGGCGGAGTACCAGAACACTGAAGCTTTCTTT.

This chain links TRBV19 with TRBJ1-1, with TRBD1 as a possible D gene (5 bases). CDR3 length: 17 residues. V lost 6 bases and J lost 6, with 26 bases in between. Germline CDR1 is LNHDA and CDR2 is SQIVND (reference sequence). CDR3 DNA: TGTGCCAGTAGGACTCGGAGCTCAGGGTTGCGAGGCGCTGAAGCTTTCTTT. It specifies CASRTRSSGLRGAEAFF.

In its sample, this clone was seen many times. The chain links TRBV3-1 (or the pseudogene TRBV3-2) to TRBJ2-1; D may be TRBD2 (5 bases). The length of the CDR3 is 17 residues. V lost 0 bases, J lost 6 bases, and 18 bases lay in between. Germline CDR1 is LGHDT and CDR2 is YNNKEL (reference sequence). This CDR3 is CASSQEKRLRDGNEQFF. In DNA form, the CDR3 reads TGTGCCAGCAGCCAAGAAAAGAGACTTCGGGATGGCAATGAGCAGTTCTTC.

In nucleotides, the CDR3 is TGTGCCAGCAGTTACCGGACAGATACGCAGTATTTT. Protein: CASSYRTDTQYF. V is TRBV6-2 or TRBV6-3 and J is TRBJ2-3; D remains unclear. The V gene lost 2 bases and the J gene lost 3 bases, with 3 bases spanning the gap. This CDR3 comprises 12 residues. The germline CDR1 and CDR2 sequences are MNHEY and SVGEGT.

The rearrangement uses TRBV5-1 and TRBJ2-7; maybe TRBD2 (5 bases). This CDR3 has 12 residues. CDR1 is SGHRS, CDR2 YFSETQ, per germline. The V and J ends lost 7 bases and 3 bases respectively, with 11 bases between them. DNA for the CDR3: TGCGCCAGCGGAACGGAGGTCTACGAGCAGTACTTC. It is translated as CASGTEVYEQYF.

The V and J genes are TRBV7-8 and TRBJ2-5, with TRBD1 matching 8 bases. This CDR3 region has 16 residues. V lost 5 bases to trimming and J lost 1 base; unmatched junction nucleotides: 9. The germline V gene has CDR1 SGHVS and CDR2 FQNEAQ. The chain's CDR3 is CASSRRGRFGQETQYF. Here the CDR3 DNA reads TGTGCCAGCAGCCGCAGGGGGCGGTTCGGCCAAGAGACCCAGTACTTC.